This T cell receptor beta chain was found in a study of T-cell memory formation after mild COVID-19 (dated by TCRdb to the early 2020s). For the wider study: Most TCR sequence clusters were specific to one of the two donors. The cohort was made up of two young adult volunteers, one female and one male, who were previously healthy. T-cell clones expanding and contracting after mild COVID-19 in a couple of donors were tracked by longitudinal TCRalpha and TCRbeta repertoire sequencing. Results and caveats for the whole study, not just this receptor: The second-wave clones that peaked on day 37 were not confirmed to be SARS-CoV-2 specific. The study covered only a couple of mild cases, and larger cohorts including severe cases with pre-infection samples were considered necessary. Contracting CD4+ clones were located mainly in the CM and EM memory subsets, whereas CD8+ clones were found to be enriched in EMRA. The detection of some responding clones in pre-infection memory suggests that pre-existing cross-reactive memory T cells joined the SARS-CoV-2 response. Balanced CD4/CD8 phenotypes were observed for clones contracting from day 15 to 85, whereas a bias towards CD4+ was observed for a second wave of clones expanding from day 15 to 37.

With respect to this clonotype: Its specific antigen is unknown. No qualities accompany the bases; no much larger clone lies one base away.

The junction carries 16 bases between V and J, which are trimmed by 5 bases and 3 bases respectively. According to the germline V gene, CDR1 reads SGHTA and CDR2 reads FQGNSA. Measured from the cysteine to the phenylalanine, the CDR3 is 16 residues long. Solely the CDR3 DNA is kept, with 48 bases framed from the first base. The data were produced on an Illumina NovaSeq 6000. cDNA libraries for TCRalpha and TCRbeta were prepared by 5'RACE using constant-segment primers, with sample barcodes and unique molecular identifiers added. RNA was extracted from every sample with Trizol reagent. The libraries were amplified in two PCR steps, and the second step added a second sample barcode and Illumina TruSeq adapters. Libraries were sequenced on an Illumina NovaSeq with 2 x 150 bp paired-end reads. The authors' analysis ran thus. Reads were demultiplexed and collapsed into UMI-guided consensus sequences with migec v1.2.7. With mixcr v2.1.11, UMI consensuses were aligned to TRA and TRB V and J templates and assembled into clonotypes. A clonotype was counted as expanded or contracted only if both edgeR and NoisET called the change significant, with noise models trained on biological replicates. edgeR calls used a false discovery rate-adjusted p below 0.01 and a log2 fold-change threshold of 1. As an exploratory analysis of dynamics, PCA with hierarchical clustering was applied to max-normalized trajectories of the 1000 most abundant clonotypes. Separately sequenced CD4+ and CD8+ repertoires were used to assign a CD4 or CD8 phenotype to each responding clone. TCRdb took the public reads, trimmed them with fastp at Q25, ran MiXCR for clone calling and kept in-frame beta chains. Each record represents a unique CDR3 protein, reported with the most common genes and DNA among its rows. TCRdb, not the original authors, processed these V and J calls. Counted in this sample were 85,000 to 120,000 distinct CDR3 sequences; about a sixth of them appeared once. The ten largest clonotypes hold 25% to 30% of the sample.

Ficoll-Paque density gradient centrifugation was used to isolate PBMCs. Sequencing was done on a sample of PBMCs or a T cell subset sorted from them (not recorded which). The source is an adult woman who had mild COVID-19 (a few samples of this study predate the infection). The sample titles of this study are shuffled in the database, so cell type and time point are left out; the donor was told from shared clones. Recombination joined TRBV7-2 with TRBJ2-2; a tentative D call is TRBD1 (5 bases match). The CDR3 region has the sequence CASSPLTATYTGELFF. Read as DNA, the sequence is TGTGCCAGCAGCCCGCTGACAGCGACTTACACCGGGGAGCTGTTTTTT.